This T cell receptor (beta chain) appears in the sequencing data of a study of OX40 agonist ivuxolimab in advanced cancers. Concerning the study at large: The costimulatory receptor OX40 (CD134) was targeted by ivuxolimab, a fully human IgG2 agonistic monoclonal antibody. Patients were allowed to have had prior anti-PD-1, anti-PD-L1 or anti-CTLA-4 therapy, and around two fifths of the dose-escalation patients had been treated with checkpoint inhibitors. The monotherapy dose-escalation portion (N ≈ 50 patients) of the phase I ivuxolimab trial is reported in the paper. Of the 50 or so patients in dose escalation, 19 had hepatocellular carcinoma, approximately 15 had melanoma, 9 had renal cell carcinoma and 9 had head and neck cancer. A male proportion of around 81% and a mean age of about 60 years, ranging from about 23 to 90, were recorded for the dose-escalation cohort. Intravenous ivuxolimab was administered to patients every 2 weeks at six dose levels: 0.01, 0.1, 0.3, 1.5, 3 and 10 mg/kg. Three dose-escalation patients achieved partial responses, one with hepatocellular carcinoma and two with cutaneous melanoma. The purpose of peripheral TCRbeta sequencing was to test whether ivuxolimab changed TCR sequence diversity and led to clonal T-cell expansion.

The germline V gene supplies CDR1 SGHRS and CDR2 YFSETQ. The CDR3 runs 14 residues from the cysteine to the phenylalanine. Only the CDR3 portion is preserved as DNA: 42 bases, with reading frame beginning at the first base. Trimming at the junction amounts to 0 bases on V and 2 bases on J, and the germline ends lie 5 bases apart. Turning to this clone: What this receptor recognizes is not known. The record has no base qualities; no much larger clone is one base away.

Patients with a history of autoimmune disease or receiving systemic immunosuppression were excluded from the trial. In every dose cohort, peripheral blood was drawn for TCR sequencing at baseline, cycle 4 day 1, and cycle 7 day 1. Samples were obtained from an open-label, multicenter, first-in-human phase I dose-escalation trial of ivuxolimab. Adults with locally advanced or metastatic melanoma, renal cell, hepatocellular, or head and neck squamous cell carcinoma were enrolled in the trial. Before TCR sequencing, CD4+ T cells and CD8+ T cells from peripheral blood were sorted into separate populations. Genomic DNA was extracted from sorted cells for sequencing of the TCRbeta CDR3 region. The immunoSEQ Assay was used to sequence the TCRbeta CDR3 regions. This immuneACCESS table, as held by TCRdb, lists in-frame sequences with V and J called but not all clones. Of the missing ones, under half trace to an unresolved V gene in checked studies; the others have no known cause. The sample has some 97,000 clones on record, less than 95% of them singletons. The leading ten clones occupy roughly 0.3% of the sample.

Overall results and qualifications from the work: After ivuxolimab, expanded clones were on average more numerous among CD8+ T cells than among CD4+ T cells. At doses of 0.1 to 3.0 mg/kg, clonal expansion of both CD4+ and CD8+ T cells in blood was seen between baseline and week 6. The antigen specificity of the peripheral T cells that underwent clonal expansion was not determined. Low levels of normalized T-cell clonal expansion were also seen in some nonresponding patients. In the 0.1-3.0 mg/kg groups, partial responders were among the patients with the lowest normalized peripheral clonal expansion, particularly in CD8+ T cells.

The sequence links TRBV5-1 to TRBJ1-4; no D gene can be assigned with confidence. The sequenced sample was CD4+ or CD8+ T cells sorted from blood, obtained in a trial of the OX40 agonist ivuxolimab. This receptor was identified in an adult with an advanced solid tumor such as melanoma, head and neck, liver or kidney cancer. The sequence in DNA is TGCGCCAGCAGCTTGGACAGCACTAATGAAAAACTGTTTTTT. This sequence encodes CASSLDSTNEKLFF. Full variable domain (CDR3 extended with the reference TRBV5-1 and TRBJ1-4 proteins): KAGVTQTPRYLIKTRGQQVTLSCSPISGHRSVSWYQQTPGQGLQFLFEYFSETQRNKGNFPGRFSGRQFSNSRSEMNVSTLELGDSALYLCASSLDSTNEKLFFGSGTQLSVL.